This T cell receptor beta chain was obtained from a study of blood T cell repertoires in COVID-19. Whole-study context: Donors in the United States, Italy and Spain gave samples during acute or convalescent COVID-19. The analysed material was cDNA or gDNA that came from T cells, B-cell-depleted T cells, or PBMCs.

In the original analysis: Cell counts per sample came from amplifying reference gene primers. Assay: immunoSEQ multiplex PCR; the TCRdb copy retains only in-frame clones and omits some. V and J calls and clone size are given by that table; D and trimming were obtained from the DNA. Counted here are 140,000 or so clones, roughly 80% occurring once; the ten biggest clones make up approximately 3.5%. The CDR3 length is 17 residues. Trimming removed 5 bases at V and 1 base at J, with 18 bases between. CDR1 MNHNY and CDR2 SVGAGI come from the germline V gene (reference sequence). This rearrangement joins TRBV6-6 to TRBJ2-4; weak D call: TRBD2 (6 bases). The receptor's source is a man aged 70 or older who had recovered from COVID-19. Material: peripheral blood. The CDR3: CASSPAEGTMAKNIQYF. The CDR3 nucleotides are TGTGCCAGCAGTCCCGCGGAGGGTACCATGGCCAAAAACATTCAGTACTTC.